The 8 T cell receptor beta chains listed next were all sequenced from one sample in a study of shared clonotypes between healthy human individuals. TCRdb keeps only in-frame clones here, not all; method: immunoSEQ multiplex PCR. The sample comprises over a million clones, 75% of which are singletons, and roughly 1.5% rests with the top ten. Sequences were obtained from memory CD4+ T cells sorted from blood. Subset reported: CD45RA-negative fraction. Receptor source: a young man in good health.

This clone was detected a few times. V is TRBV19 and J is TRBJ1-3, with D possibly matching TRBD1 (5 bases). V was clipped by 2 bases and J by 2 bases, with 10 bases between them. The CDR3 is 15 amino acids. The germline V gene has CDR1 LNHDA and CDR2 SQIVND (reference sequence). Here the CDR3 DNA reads TGTGCCAGTAGTATACGGGGGATTACTGGAAACACCATATATTTT. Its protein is CASSIRGITGNTIYF.

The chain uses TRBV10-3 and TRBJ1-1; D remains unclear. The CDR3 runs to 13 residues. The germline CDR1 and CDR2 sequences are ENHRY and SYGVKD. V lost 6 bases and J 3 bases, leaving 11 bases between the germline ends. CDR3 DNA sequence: TGTGCCATCAGAGAAGGAGGGTACACTGAAGCTTTCTTT. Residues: CAIREGGYTEAFF.

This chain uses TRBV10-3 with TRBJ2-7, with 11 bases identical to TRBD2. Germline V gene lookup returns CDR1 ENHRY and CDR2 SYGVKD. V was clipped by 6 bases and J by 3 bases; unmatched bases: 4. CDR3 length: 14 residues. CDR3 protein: CAISTGTSGYEQYF. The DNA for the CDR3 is TGTGCCATCAGCACGGGGACTAGCGGCTACGAGCAGTACTTC.

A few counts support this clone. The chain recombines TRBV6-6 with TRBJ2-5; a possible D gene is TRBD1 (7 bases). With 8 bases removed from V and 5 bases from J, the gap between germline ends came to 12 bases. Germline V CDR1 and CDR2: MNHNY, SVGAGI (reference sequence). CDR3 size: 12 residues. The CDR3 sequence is CASDSGGETQYF. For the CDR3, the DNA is TGTGCCAGCGACTCAGGGGGGGAGACCCAGTACTTC.

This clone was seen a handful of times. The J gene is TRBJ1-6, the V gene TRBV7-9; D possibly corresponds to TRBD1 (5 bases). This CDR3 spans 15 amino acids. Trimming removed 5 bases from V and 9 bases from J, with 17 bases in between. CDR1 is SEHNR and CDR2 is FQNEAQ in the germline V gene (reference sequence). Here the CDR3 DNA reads TGTGCCAGCAGCCCAGGGACCTCCGTTACTTCACCCCTCCACTTT. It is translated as CASSPGTSVTSPLHF. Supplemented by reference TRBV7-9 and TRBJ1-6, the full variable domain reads DTGVSQNPRHKITKRGQNVTFRCDPISEHNRLYWYRQTLGQGPEFLTYFQNEAQLEKSRLLSDRFSAERPKGSFSTLEIQRTEQGDSAMYLCASSPGTSVTSPLHFGNGTRLTVT.

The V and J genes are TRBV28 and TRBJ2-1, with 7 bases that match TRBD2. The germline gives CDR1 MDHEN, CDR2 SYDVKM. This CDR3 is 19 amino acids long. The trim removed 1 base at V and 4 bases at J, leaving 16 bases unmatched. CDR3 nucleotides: TGTGCCAGCAGTTTATTAGTAACGAAAGCGGGGCGGCGATACAATGAGCAGTTCTTC. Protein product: CASSLLVTKAGRRYNEQFF.

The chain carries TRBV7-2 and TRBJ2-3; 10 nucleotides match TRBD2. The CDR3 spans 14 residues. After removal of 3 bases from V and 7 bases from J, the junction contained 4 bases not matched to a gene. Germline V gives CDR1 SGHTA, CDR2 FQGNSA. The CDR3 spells CASSLGTSAYTQYF. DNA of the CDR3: TGTGCCAGCAGCTTGGGGACTAGCGCGTATACGCAGTATTTT.

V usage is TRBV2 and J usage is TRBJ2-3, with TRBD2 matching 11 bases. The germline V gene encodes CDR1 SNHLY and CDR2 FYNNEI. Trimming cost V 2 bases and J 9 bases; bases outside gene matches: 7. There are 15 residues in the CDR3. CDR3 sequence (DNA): TGTGCCAGCAGTGAACGAACTAGCGGGAGAACAACGCAGTATTTT. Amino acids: CASSERTSGRTTQYF.